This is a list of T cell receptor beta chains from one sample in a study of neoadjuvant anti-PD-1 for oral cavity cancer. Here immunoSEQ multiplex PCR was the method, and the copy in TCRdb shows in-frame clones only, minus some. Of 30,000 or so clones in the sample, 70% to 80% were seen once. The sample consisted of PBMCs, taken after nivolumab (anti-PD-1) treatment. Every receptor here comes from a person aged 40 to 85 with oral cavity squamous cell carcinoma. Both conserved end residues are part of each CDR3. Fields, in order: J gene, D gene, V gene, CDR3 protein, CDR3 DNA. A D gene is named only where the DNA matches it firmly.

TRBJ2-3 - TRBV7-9 CASSLGDWRNVDTQYF TGTGCCAGCAGCTTAGGGGACTGGAGGAATGTGGATACGCAGTATTTT
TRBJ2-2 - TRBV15 CATSRDFGGPNTGELFF TGTGCCACCAGCAGAGATTTCGGAGGACCGAACACCGGGGAGCTGTTTTTT
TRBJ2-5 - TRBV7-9 CASSLAPSEETQYF TGTGCCAGCAGCTTAGCGCCCAGCGAGGAGACCCAGTACTTC
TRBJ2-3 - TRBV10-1 CASSRGGSSTDTQYF TGCGCCAGCAGCAGGGGGGGGTCTAGCACAGATACGCAGTATTTT
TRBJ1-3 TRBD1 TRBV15 CATSRGGQGSGNTIYF TGTGCCACCAGCAGAGGGGGACAGGGCTCGGGAAACACCATATATTTT
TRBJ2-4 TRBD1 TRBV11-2 CASTLDRGQNIQYF TGTGCCAGCACCTTAGACAGGGGACAGAACATTCAGTACTTC
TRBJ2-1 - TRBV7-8 CASSPDPYNEQFF TGTGCCAGCAGCCCGGACCCTTACAATGAGCAGTTCTTC
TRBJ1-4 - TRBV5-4 CASSFLRDSVSEKLFF TGTGCCAGCAGCTTCCTTCGGGACTCAGTTAGTGAAAAACTGTTTTTT
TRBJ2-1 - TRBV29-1 CSVSQGGTTDEQFF TGCAGCGTCTCACAAGGGGGGACGACGGATGAGCAGTTCTTC
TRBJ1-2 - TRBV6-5 CASRETGVRSDGYTF TGTGCCAGCAGGGAAACGGGAGTTAGGTCGGATGGCTACACCTTC